Listed below are T cell receptor beta chains from one sample, sequenced in a study of T-cell reconstitution after alpha-beta-depleted transplantation in children. TCRdb independently ran MiXCR on the PCR reads; one entry per CDR3 protein. The table has 600,000 to 700,000 distinct CDR3 sequences, 16% seen once; the top ten hold 0.9% to 1.2%. The specimen was PBMCs from the stem cell graft donor, collected from the stem cell graft. Source of these receptors: a human donor who donated a stem cell graft to a child with acute myeloid leukemia. Both conserved end residues are trimmed from each CDR3. Part of the rows lack a size; the others show once, few, many or a class for expanded clones.

TRBJ2-7 | NA | TRBV6-2/TRBV6-3 | ASSYSGGRYEQY
TRBJ2-3 | NA | TRBV24-1 | ATSDLDRNPDTQY
TRBJ2-1 | many | TRBV6-1 | ASTDRRLAGYDEQF
TRBJ1-2 | many | TRBV25-1 | ASSERDRFNQVLGYT
TRBJ2-3 | few | TRBV6-1 | ASTSDGTDTQY
TRBJ1-1 | NA | TRBV20-1 | SARAYRGNTEAF
TRBJ1-5 | NA | TRBV6-5 | ASSYSSGEGHYSNQPQH
TRBJ2-5 | NA | TRBV25-1 | ASSEETQETQY
TRBJ1-5 | NA | TRBV20-1 | SARDRGQGIAQPQH
TRBJ2-5 | few | TRBV12-3/TRBV12-4 | ASSKRSWEETQY
TRBJ1-4 | NA | TRBV7-2 | ASSLESGFGEKLF
TRBJ2-3 | NA | TRBV20-1 | CASARLAGAITDTQY
TRBJ1-2 | many | TRBV12-3/TRBV12-4 | ASTLGVNYGYT
TRBJ2-7 | many | TRBV12-3/TRBV12-4 | ASSQNGGLQN
TRBJ2-2 | many | TRBV29-1 | SVQGYTGELF
TRBJ1-1 | few | TRBV5-1 | ASRYLTDSMNTEAF
TRBJ2-5 | NA | TRBV20-1 | SAREWVAEETQY
TRBJ2-1 | NA | TRBV7-2 | ASSRGPGNAYNGQF
TRBJ1-2 | NA | TRBV18 | ASSPQRGDGYT
TRBJ1-5 | NA | TRBV12-3/TRBV12-4 | ASITPGLQGWPQH
TRBJ2-7 | NA | TRBV7-2 | ASSLTAGQAPYEQY
TRBJ2-7 | few | TRBV29-1 | SVEIPPYEQY
TRBJ2-3 | few | TRBV20-1 | SASVAGTGRGADTQY
TRBJ1-5 | NA | TRBV4-2 | ASSPRDTNPKGPQH
TRBJ2-2 | NA | TRBV12-5 | ASGPRGRGRQLF
TRBJ2-1 | NA | TRBV7-6 | ASSLVRASGVNEQF
TRBJ1-2 | NA | TRBV7-9 | ASSSIKGTNYGYT
TRBJ1-5 | few | TRBV5-1 | ASSLDGFQQPQH
TRBJ2-3 | many | TRBV20-1 | SARERASTDTQY
TRBJ2-3 | few | TRBV12-3/TRBV12-4 | ASTSEGTGGPDTQY
TRBJ1-2 | few | TRBV27 | ASSLQGGGYT
TRBJ2-3 | few | TRBV9 | ASSPRWTGSADTQY
TRBJ2-7 | many | TRBV6-5 | ASSYSGPGTGFYEQY
TRBJ2-1 | many | TRBV6-2/TRBV6-3 | ASSQAARGEQF
TRBJ2-2 | NA | TRBV2 | ASSEIHTGELF
TRBJ2-7 | few | TRBV15 | ATSPRQASYEQY
TRBJ1-1 | many | TRBV20-1 | SAPLTGVNTEAF
TRBJ1-5 | many | TRBV20-1 | SARGLFSNQPQH
TRBJ1-5 | few | TRBV12-3/TRBV12-4 | ASSPSGESQPQH
TRBJ1-2 | NA | TRBV7-2 | ASSGRFNYGYT
TRBJ2-1 | NA | TRBV5-1 | ASSSSGADYNEQF
TRBJ1-2 | few | TRBV7-9 | ASSLVPGQGKDGYT
TRBJ1-1 | many | TRBV20-1 | SARMDSDTEAF
TRBJ1-3 | few | TRBV12-3/TRBV12-4 | ASTLWETRNTIY
TRBJ1-1 | few | TRBV7-2 | ASSRILNTEAF
TRBJ2-7 | many | TRBV6-5 | ASSYPNPAFYEQY
TRBJ2-1 | many | TRBV5-6 | ASSFGSVSLEF
TRBJ1-5 | NA | TRBV7-8 | ASSPDRGDQPQH
TRBJ1-4 | few | TRBV4-3 | ASSQENRQTTYEKLF
TRBJ1-1 | many | TRBV20-1 | SARDLPGDTEAF
TRBJ2-6 | many | TRBV20-1 | SARGRGSGANVLT
TRBJ2-5 | NA | TRBV7-8 | ASSLGVERLEETQY
TRBJ2-3 | many | TRBV12-3/TRBV12-4 | ASSLAGGHNTDTQY
TRBJ2-1 | few | TRBV7-6 | ASSFSSSGGASEQF
TRBJ1-1 | many | TRBV27 | ASSLGYAGEAF